This paragraph reports one TCR beta chain. The data originate from a study of cytomegalovirus exposure and HLA in healthy donors. This CDR3 has 19 residues. Trimming at V came to 3 bases and at J to 4 bases, leaving 20 bases not matched to a gene. CDR1 and CDR2 (germline): MGHRA, YSYEKL. The PCR used 60 Vbeta and 13 Jbeta primers. This table comes from immunoSEQ multiplex PCR, and its TCRdb copy is limited to in-frame clones, with some not included. The sample has approximately 110,000 clones, roughly 71% seen once. The sequence was obtained from a woman aged 45 to 65 in good health and CMV-seropositive. The sequenced material came from PBMCs. The chain joins TRBV4-1 to TRBJ2-5; TRBD2 matches at 7 bases. For the CDR3, the DNA is TGCGCCAGCAGCCAGGACCTTGAGTCTAGCGGACGATCGGGAGAGACCCAGTACTTC. Protein sequence: CASSQDLESSGRSGETQYF.